A selection of T cell receptor beta chains follows, all from one sample in a study of cytomegalovirus exposure and HLA in healthy donors. The table came from immunoSEQ multiplex PCR; TCRdb's copy has only in-frame clones and leaves some out. The sample comprises about 140,000 clones, 84% of which are singletons, and under 1.5% rests with the top ten. The sequencing input was PBMCs. The receptors derive from a woman in her twenties or thirties in good health and CMV-seronegative. Each CDR3 is given with its conserved first and last residue. The D gene is left open where the match is weak. Expanded clones are given a class, and other clones once, few, many or no size at all.

>TRBJ2-7|TRBV6-6|TRBD1|NA
CANAAGTGGPYEQYF
TGTGCCAACGCAGCCGGGACAGGGGGCCCCTACGAGCAGTACTTC
>TRBJ1-5|TRBV6-1|NA|NA
CASREVYSNQPQHF
TGTGCCAGCAGGGAAGTTTATAGCAATCAGCCCCAGCATTTT
>TRBJ1-5|TRBV2|NA|NA
CASTGLNNQPQHF
TGTGCCAGCACGGGACTGAACAATCAGCCCCAGCATTTT
>TRBJ2-7|TRBV11-2|NA|NA
CASSSYPQGYEQYF
TGTGCCAGCAGCTCATACCCTCAGGGATACGAGCAGTACTTC
>TRBJ1-3|TRBV19|NA|NA
CASSDDRSSGNTIYF
TGTGCCAGTAGTGACGACAGAAGCTCTGGAAACACCATATATTTT
>TRBJ2-3|TRBV28|TRBD2|NA
CASSGGRADTQYF
TGTGCCAGCTCGGGGGGTAGGGCAGATACGCAGTATTTT
>TRBJ2-5|TRBV7-3|NA|NA
CASSLFEGSETQYF
TGTGCCAGCAGCTTATTCGAGGGATCAGAGACCCAGTACTTC
>TRBJ2-5|TRBV7-7|TRBD2|once
CASSLVAGADETQYF
TGTGCCAGCAGCTTAGTAGCGGGGGCCGACGAGACCCAGTACTTC
>TRBJ2-7|TRBV9|NA|NA
CASSVDFLQGREQYF
TGTGCCAGCAGCGTAGACTTCTTGCAGGGCCGAGAGCAGTACTTC
>TRBJ1-1|TRBV29-1|TRBD1|NA
CSVEGGQVKTGAFF
TGCAGCGTTGAAGGGGGACAGGTTAAAACCGGAGCTTTCTTT
>TRBJ2-7|TRBV19|TRBD1|NA
CASSIGGTGIHEQYF
TGTGCCAGTAGTATCGGCGGGACAGGGATCCACGAGCAGTACTTC
>TRBJ2-1|TRBV5-1|NA|NA
CASSLAAGAYNEQFF
TGCGCCAGCAGCTTGGCCGCTGGAGCCTACAATGAGCAGTTCTTC
>TRBJ2-1|TRBV29-1|NA|NA
CSVSERGFVNEQFF
TGCAGCGTTTCCGAAAGGGGTTTCGTCAATGAGCAGTTCTTC
>TRBJ2-3|TRBV7-2|NA|NA
CASSGGATDTQYF
TGTGCCAGCAGCGGGGGGGCCACAGATACGCAGTATTTT
>TRBJ2-7|TRBV7-9|TRBD1|NA
CASSFAGGGVYEQYF
TGTGCCAGCAGCTTTGCAGGGGGCGGAGTCTACGAGCAGTACTTC
>TRBJ1-5|TRBV6-5|NA|NA
CASSARGGGSQHF
TGTGCCAGCAGCGCAAGAGGGGGAGGGTCCCAGCATTTT
>TRBJ1-6|TRBV28|NA|NA
CASSSGLYNSPLHF
TGTGCCAGCAGTTCCGGTCTCTATAATTCACCCCTCCACTTT
>TRBJ1-1|TRBV19|TRBD1|NA
CASSVDRGPEAFF
TGTGCCAGTAGTGTTGACAGGGGGCCTGAAGCTTTCTTT
>TRBJ2-2|TRBV7-7|NA|NA
CASSAPFGELFF
TGTGCCAGCAGCGCGCCTTTCGGGGAGCTGTTTTTT
>TRBJ1-2|TRBV20-1|NA|NA
CSARGGYGYTF
TGCAGTGCGCGAGGTGGTTATGGCTACACCTTC
>TRBJ1-1|TRBV2|NA|NA
CASSVELWNTEAFF
TGTGCCAGCAGTGTAGAACTTTGGAACACTGAAGCTTTCTTT
>TRBJ1-2|TRBV18|NA|NA
CASSLGDKGRGYTF
TGTGCCAGCTCACTCGGGGACAAGGGCCGAGGCTACACCTTC
>TRBJ2-5|TRBV5-1|NA|NA
CASSLMTGQETQYF
TGCGCCAGCAGCCTAATGACAGGACAAGAGACCCAGTACTTC
>TRBJ2-3|TRBV11-2|NA|NA
CASSLSGRGEDTQYF
TGTGCCAGCAGCTTATCCGGCAGGGGGGAAGATACGCAGTATTTT
>TRBJ2-3|TRBV5-1|NA|NA
CASSPQGTDTQYF
TGCGCCAGCAGCCCGCAGGGGACAGATACGCAGTATTTT
>TRBJ2-1|TRBV5-4|TRBD2|NA
CASSRAVAGGSYNEQFF
TGTGCCAGCAGCCGTGCCGTAGCGGGGGGATCCTACAATGAGCAGTTCTTC
>TRBJ2-1|TRBV19|TRBD1|NA
CASSRQGKGSYNEQFF
TGTGCCAGTAGCCGACAGGGCAAGGGGTCCTACAATGAGCAGTTCTTC
>TRBJ2-2|TRBV11-2|NA|NA
CASSLSSGVPGELFF
TGTGCCAGCAGCCTCTCTTCCGGAGTCCCCGGGGAGCTGTTTTTT
>TRBJ2-7|TRBV4-1|NA|NA
CASSLADSGLYYEQYF
TGCGCCAGCAGCCTCGCCGACTCGGGACTCTACTACGAGCAGTACTTC
>TRBJ1-2|TRBV15|NA|NA
CATSTSGVGYTF
TGTGCCACCAGCACCTCAGGGGTCGGCTACACCTTC
>TRBJ2-5|TRBV5-1|NA|NA
CASAGPTGHVQETQYF
TGCGCCAGCGCCGGCCCGACAGGCCACGTCCAAGAGACCCAGTACTTC
>TRBJ1-5|TRBV6-1|NA|few
CASRVYSNQPQHF
TGTGCCAGCCGGGTATATAGCAATCAGCCCCAGCATTTT
>TRBJ1-1|TRBV10-3|NA|NA
CAISEGQPNTEAFF
TGTGCCATCAGTGAGGGACAGCCGAACACTGAAGCTTTCTTT
>TRBJ2-1|TRBV5-1|TRBD2|NA
CASSTGTSAYNEQFF
TGCGCCAGCAGCACGGGGACTAGCGCCTACAATGAGCAGTTCTTC
>TRBJ2-3|TRBV27|TRBD2|NA
CASSRRTSGVTADTQYF
TGTGCCAGCAGTCGACGGACTAGCGGGGTCACGGCAGATACGCAGTATTTT
>TRBJ2-7|TRBV4-1|NA|NA
CASSEQGKAYEQYF
TGCGCCAGCAGTGAACAGGGTAAGGCCTACGAGCAGTACTTC
>TRBJ2-7|TRBV7-8|TRBD1|few
CASSFGQAYYEQYF
TGTGCCAGCAGCTTTGGACAGGCTTACTACGAGCAGTACTTC
>TRBJ2-7|TRBV2|TRBD1|NA
CASRMRQGSSYEQYF
TGTGCCAGCCGTATGAGACAGGGTTCCTCCTACGAGCAGTACTTC
>TRBJ1-2|TRBV6-5|TRBD1|NA
CASRAGGLYGYTF
TGTGCCAGCAGGGCAGGGGGCCTCTATGGCTACACCTTC
>TRBJ1-5|TRBV6-1|NA|NA
CASKGQTNQPQHF
TGTGCCAGCAAAGGACAGACGAATCAGCCCCAGCATTTT
>TRBJ1-5|TRBV28|TRBD1|NA
CASSWTGSNAQPQHF
TGTGCCAGCAGTTGGACAGGGTCGAACGCCCAGCCCCAGCATTTT
>TRBJ2-3|TRBV19|NA|NA
CASRRTGSTDTQYF
TGTGCCAGTAGGCGGACTGGGAGCACAGATACGCAGTATTTT
>TRBJ2-7|TRBV18|TRBD1|NA
CASSPRRDSTYEQYF
TGTGCCAGCTCACCGCGCCGGGACAGTACCTACGAGCAGTACTTC
>TRBJ2-3|TRBV7-2|NA|NA
CASSSRATRDTQYF
TGTGCCAGCAGCTCCAGAGCGACCCGGGATACGCAGTATTTT
>TRBJ2-5|TRBV6-6|NA|NA
CASSYMGAGETQYF
TGTGCCAGCAGTTACATGGGGGCAGGAGAGACCCAGTACTTC
>TRBJ2-6|TRBV4-1|NA|NA
CASSQTGGANVLTF
TGCGCCAGCAGCCAAACAGGCGGGGCCAACGTCCTGACTTTC